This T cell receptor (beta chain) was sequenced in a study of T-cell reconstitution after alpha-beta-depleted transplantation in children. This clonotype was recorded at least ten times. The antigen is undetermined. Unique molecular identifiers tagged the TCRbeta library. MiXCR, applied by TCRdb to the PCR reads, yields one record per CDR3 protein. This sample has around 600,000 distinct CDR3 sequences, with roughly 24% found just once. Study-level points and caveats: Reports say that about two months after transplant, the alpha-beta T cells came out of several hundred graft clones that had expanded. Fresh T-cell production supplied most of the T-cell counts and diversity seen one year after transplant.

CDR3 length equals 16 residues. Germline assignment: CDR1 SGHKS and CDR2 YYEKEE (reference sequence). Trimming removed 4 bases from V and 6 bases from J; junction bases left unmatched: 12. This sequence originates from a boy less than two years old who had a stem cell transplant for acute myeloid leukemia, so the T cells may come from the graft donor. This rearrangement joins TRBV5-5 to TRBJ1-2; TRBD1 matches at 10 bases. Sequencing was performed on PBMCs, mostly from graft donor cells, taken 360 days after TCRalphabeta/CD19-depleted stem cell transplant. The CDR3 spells CASSVLPGQGNDGYTF. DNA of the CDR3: TGTGCCAGCAGCGTCCTCCCGGGACAGGGGAATGATGGCTACACCTTC.